Below, one TCR beta chain is given with its context. Its antigen remains unknown. The repertoire was sequenced with immunoSEQ multiplex PCR; TCRdb's copy has only in-frame clones and lacks some. The sample includes approximately 74,000 clones, approximately 90% of them seen just once. The entry originates in a study of T cell responses to AZD1222 COVID-19 vaccine. This CDR3 spans 11 amino acids. V trimming: 8 bases; J trimming: 6 bases; junction bases outside the gene matches: 3. Germline V gene lookup returns CDR1 ENHRY and CDR2 SYGVKD. Points from the study as a whole: No day 14 peak samples; only post-peak repertoires were characterized. Reportedly, close to half of spike-specific TCRs are directed against unmutated variant regions. Baseline serology detected seropositivity in only a handful of AZD1222 recipients.

The chain links TRBV10-3 to TRBJ2-7, with TRBD1 identical over 8 bases. This receptor was taken from an adult in good health. The source material was peripheral blood, sampled on day 0 of AZD1222 vaccination. CDR3 in amino acids: CAIGDRREQYF. The CDR3 nucleotides are TGTGCCATCGGGGACAGGCGCGAGCAGTACTTC.